This is a list of T cell receptor beta chains from one sample in a study of vaccination and CD4 T cells after COVID-19. TCRdb fed the PCR reads into MiXCR, producing one record per CDR3 protein. The repertoire includes approximately 19,000 distinct CDR3 sequences, about 41% of them detected once, and roughly 6.7% sits in the top ten. No antigen has been identified for these receptors. The material sequenced was CD4+ T cells from blood, cultured in vitro, taken after SARS-CoV-2 vaccination. Every receptor here comes from a human donor who had recovered from COVID-19. Each CDR3 is given with its conserved first and last residue. D genes are given only for firm matches. Size values are once, few and many counts, or a class for expanded clones, and some rows have none.

clone size	V gene	J gene	D gene	CDR3 length	CDR3 protein	CDR3 DNA
.	TRBV27	TRBJ1-2	.	14	CASSKGREGDGYTF	TGTGCCAGCAGTAAGGGGAGGGAAGGGGATGGCTACACCTTC
.	TRBV7-8	TRBJ2-5	TRBD2	17	CASSPLGEEHGGETQYF	TGTGCCAGCAGCCCCCTCGGGGAGGAACACGGGGGGGAGACCCAGTACTTC
.	TRBV7-8	TRBJ1-5	TRBD1	17	CASSFNAGTGPNQPQHF	TGTGCCAGCAGCTTCAACGCCGGGACAGGGCCCAATCAGCCCCAGCATTTT
few	TRBV20-1	TRBJ1-1	.	13	CSARLGVRTEAFF	TGCAGTGCTAGGTTAGGGGTTCGGACTGAAGCTTTCTTT
once	TRBV25-1	TRBJ2-7	TRBD2	16	CASLGPGRAGAYEQYF	TGTGCCAGCCTGGGACCAGGGCGGGCGGGGGCCTACGAGCAGTACTTC
.	TRBV19	TRBJ1-2	.	13	CATQYPQNYGYTF	TGTGCCACCCAGTATCCGCAAAACTATGGCTACACCTTC
few	TRBV20-1	TRBJ2-1	.	14	CSAQGVWGRSEQFF	TGCAGTGCCCAGGGGGTTTGGGGGAGGAGTGAGCAGTTCTTC
medium-sized	TRBV7-2	TRBJ1-2	.	15	CASSLGRGPPYGYTF	TGTGCCAGCAGCTTAGGAAGGGGCCCTCCCTATGGCTACACCTTC
.	TRBV7-2	TRBJ1-2	.	15	CASSLDGGADTGYTF	TGTGCCAGCAGCTTAGATGGGGGCGCAGATACAGGCTACACCTTC
few	TRBV7-2	TRBJ1-2	.	16	CASSSFPRTVNYGYTF	TGTGCCAGCAGCTCGTTCCCCCGGACAGTTAACTATGGCTACACCTTC
.	TRBV2	TRBJ2-5	.	12	CASSEPPGPQYF	TGTGCCAGCAGTGAACCCCCGGGGCCCCAGTACTTC
few	TRBV20-1	TRBJ1-3	.	16	CSARRTGTRTGNTIYF	TGCAGTGCTAGACGGACCGGGACAAGGACTGGAAACACCATATATTTT
.	TRBV6-1	TRBJ1-1	TRBD1	13	CALRTGMNTEAFF	TGTGCCTTGAGGACAGGGATGAACACTGAAGCTTTCTTT
.	TRBV25-1	TRBJ1-3	.	13	CASRQLSGNTIYF	TGTGCCAGCAGGCAGCTCTCTGGAAACACCATATATTTT
.	TRBV5-8	TRBJ2-1	.	12	CASSRYRDEQFF	TGTGCCAGCAGCCGTTACAGGGATGAGCAGTTCTTC
.	TRBV7-3	TRBJ1-1	.	13	CASSLDRNTEAFF	TGTGCCAGCAGCTTAGACAGAAACACTGAAGCTTTCTTT